One sample yielded the 4 T cell receptor beta chains listed below, sequenced in a study of T cells after yellow fever vaccination. TCRdb used MiXCR to reprocess the 5' RACE reads, holding one entry per CDR3 protein. This sample has about 300,000 distinct CDR3 sequences, with around 7% found just once. Specimen: PBMCs, collected about 41 days after the first yellow fever vaccination. The receptor set was obtained from a man aged 18 to 29 who received the YFV17D yellow fever vaccine.

This clonotype was counted only a few times. This rearrangement joins TRBV5-1 to TRBJ2-1; tentative D call: TRBD2 (5 bases). Trimming removed 4 bases at V and 1 base at J, with 12 bases between. CDR3 size: 15 residues. The germline CDR1 and CDR2 sequences are SGHRS and YFSETQ. CDR3 coding DNA: TGCGCCAGCAGCAACCTAGCCGGGTCCTACAATGAGCAGTTCTTC. Translated, it gives CASSNLAGSYNEQFF.

The rearrangement uses TRBV5-1 and TRBJ2-7; a weak D match, TRBD1 (6 bases). V lost 4 bases, J lost 3 bases, and 17 bases lay in between. CDR3 length equals 15 residues. Looked up from germline, CDR1 is SGHRS and CDR2 is YFSETQ. CDR3 sequence reads: CASSTGQSGFYEQYF. The CDR3 bases are TGCGCCAGCAGCACCGGACAGTCGGGGTTCTACGAGCAGTACTTC. Full variable domain (rest looked up from reference TRBV5-1 and TRBJ2-7): KAGVTQTPRYLIKTRGQQVTLSCSPISGHRSVSWYQQTPGQGLQFLFEYFSETQRNKGNFPGRFSGRQFSNSRSEMNVSTLELGDSALYLCASSTGQSGFYEQYFGPGTRLTVT.

This sequence joins TRBV6-5 and TRBJ2-2; a possible D gene is TRBD1 (6 bases). The germline V and J ends were trimmed by 8 bases and 0 bases, with 13 bases remaining between them. From germline, CDR1 is MNHEY and CDR2 SVGAGI. CDR3 length: 15 residues. DNA of the CDR3: TGTGCCAGCCTCCAGGGACACTCGAACACCGGGGAGCTGTTTTTT. This gives the protein CASLQGHSNTGELFF.

Only a few counts were recorded for this clonotype. The chain couples TRBV11-1 to TRBJ2-1; TRBD1 aligns across 7 bases. V trimming: 3 bases; J trimming: 10 bases; junction bases outside the gene matches: 9. The CDR3 is made up of 14 amino acids. Germline-derived CDR1 and CDR2 are SGHAT and FQDESV (reference sequence). CDR3 DNA: TGTGCCAGCAGCTTGGAACAGGGGATGTTAGAGCAGTTCTTC. Protein sequence: CASSLEQGMLEQFF. Full variable domain (missing parts from reference TRBV11-1 and TRBJ2-1): EAEVAQSPRYKITEKSQAVAFWCDPISGHATLYWYRQILGQGPELLVQFQDESVVDDSQLPKDRFSAERLKGVDSTLKIQPAELGDSAMYLCASSLEQGMLEQFFGPGTRLTVL.